This T cell receptor (beta chain) was sequenced in a study of blood T cell repertoires in COVID-19. Overall study context: The United States, Italy and Spain were the sources of the acute and convalescent COVID-19 samples.

CDR3 length: 13 amino acids. In germline, CDR1 is SNHLY, CDR2 FYNNEI. V lost 10 bases, J lost 5 bases, and 6 bases stayed unmatched. The protocol was immunoSEQ multiplex PCR, while the TCRdb copy is restricted to in-frame clones and leaves out a portion. The sample contains just over 650,000 clones, about 90% of which appear only once. V is TRBV2 and J is TRBJ2-2; the match to TRBD2 covers 8 bases. This clonotype was obtained from a woman aged 18-29 years with acute or convalescent COVID-19. The sample taken for sequencing was peripheral blood. This CDR3 reads CATRGGYTGELFF. The CDR3 DNA follows: TGTGCCACCCGGGGGGGCTATACCGGGGAGCTGTTTTTT.